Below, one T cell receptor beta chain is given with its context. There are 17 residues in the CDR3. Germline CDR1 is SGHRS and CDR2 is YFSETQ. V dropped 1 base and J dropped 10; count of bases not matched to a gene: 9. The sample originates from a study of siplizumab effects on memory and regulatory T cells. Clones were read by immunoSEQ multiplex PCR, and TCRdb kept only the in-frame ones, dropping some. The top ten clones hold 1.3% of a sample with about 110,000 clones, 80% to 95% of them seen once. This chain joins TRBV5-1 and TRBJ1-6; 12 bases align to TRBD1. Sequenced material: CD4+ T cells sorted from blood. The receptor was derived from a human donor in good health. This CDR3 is CASSLYGTGGDPSPLHF. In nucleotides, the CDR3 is TGCGCCAGCAGCTTGTATGGGACAGGGGGCGACCCGTCACCCCTCCACTTT.